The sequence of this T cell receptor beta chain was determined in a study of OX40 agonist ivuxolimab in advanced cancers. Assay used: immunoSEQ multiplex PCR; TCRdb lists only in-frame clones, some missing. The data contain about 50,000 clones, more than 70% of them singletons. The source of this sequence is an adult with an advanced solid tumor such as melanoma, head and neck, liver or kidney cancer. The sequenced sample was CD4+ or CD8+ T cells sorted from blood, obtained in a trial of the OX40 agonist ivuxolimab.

The CDR3 loop is CASSRGGYNEQFF. CDR3 nucleotides: TGTGCCAGCAGCCGGGGCGGTTACAATGAGCAGTTCTTC. The genes are TRBV27 and TRBJ2-1; D assignment may be TRBD1 or TRBD2 (5 bases each). The V gene lost 6 bases and the J gene lost 4 bases, with 10 bases spanning the gap. Germline values: CDR1 MNHEY, CDR2 SMNVEV (reference sequence). The CDR3 extends over 13 amino acids.